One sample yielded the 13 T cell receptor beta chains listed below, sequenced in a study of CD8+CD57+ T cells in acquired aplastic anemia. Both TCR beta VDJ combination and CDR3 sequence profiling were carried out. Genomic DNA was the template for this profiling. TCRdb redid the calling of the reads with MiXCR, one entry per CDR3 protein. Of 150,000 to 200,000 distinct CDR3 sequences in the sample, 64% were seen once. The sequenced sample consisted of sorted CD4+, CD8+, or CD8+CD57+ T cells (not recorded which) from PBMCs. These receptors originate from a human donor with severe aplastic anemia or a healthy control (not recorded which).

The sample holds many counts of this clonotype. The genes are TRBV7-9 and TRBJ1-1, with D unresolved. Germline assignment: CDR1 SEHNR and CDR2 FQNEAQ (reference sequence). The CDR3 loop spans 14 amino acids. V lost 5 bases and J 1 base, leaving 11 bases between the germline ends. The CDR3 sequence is CASSMDRKNTEAFF. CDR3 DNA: TGTGCCAGCAGCATGGATCGGAAGAACACTGAAGCTTTCTTT.

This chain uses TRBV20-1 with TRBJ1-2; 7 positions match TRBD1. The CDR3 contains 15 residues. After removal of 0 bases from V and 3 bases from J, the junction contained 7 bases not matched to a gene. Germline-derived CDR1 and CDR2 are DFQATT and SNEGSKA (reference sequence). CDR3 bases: TGCAGTGCTAGAGATCCCCGGGACAGTGACTATGGCTACACCTTC. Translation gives CSARDPRDSDYGYTF.

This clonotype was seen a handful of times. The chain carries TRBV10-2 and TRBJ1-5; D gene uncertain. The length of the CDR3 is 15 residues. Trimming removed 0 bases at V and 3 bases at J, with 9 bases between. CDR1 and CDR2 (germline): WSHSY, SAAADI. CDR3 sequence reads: CASSESKHHNQPQHF. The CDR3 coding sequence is TGCGCCAGCAGTGAGTCGAAGCATCACAATCAGCCCCAGCATTTT.

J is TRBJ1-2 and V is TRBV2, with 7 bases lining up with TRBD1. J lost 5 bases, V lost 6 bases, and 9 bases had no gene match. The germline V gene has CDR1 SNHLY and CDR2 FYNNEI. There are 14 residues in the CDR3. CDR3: CASSRTTGSYGYTF. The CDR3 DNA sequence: TGTGCCAGCAGCCGAACGACAGGGAGTTATGGCTACACCTTC. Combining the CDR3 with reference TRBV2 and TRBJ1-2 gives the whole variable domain EPEVTQTPSHQVTQMGQEVILRCVPISNHLYFYWYRQILGQKVEFLVSFYNNEISEKSEIFDDQFSVERPDGSNFTLKIRSTKLEDSAMYFCASSRTTGSYGYTFGSGTRLTVV.

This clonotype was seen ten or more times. The CDR3 DNA sequence: TGTGCCAGCAGCATTAGCGGGGGGCCCGTAGATACGCAGTATTTT. This gives the protein CASSISGGPVDTQYF. The J gene is TRBJ2-3, the V gene TRBV9; 10 bases line up with TRBD2. Germline CDR1 and CDR2: SGDLS and YYNGEE. After removal of 4 bases from V and 5 bases from J, the junction contained 7 bases not matched to a gene. There are 15 residues in the CDR3.

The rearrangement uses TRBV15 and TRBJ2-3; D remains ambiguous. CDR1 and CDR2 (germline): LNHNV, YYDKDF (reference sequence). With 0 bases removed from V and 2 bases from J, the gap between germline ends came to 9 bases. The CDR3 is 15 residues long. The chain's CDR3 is CATSRDYRNTDTQYF. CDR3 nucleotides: TGTGCCACCAGCAGAGACTACCGGAACACAGATACGCAGTATTTT.

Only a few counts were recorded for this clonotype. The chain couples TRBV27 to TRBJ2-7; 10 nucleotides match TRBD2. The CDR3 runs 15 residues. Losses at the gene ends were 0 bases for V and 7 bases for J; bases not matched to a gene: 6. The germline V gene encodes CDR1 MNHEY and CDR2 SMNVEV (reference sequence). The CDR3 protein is CASSLSAGGPQEQYF. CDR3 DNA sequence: TGTGCCAGCAGTTTATCAGCGGGGGGGCCGCAGGAGCAGTACTTC.

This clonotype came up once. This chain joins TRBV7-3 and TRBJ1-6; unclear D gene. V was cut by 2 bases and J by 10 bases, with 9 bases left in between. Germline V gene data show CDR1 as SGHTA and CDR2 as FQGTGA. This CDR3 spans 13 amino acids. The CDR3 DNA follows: TGTGCCAGCAGCTTATGGGAGGCATCACCCCTCCACTTT. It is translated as CASSLWEASPLHF.

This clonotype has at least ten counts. This chain's CDR3 is CASSSGTHTEAFF. For the CDR3, the DNA is TGTGCCAGCAGCTCAGGCACGCACACTGAAGCTTTCTTT. The chain links TRBV7-6 to TRBJ1-1; D is undetermined. Per germline, CDR1 SGHVS and CDR2 FNYEAQ. V was cut by 4 bases and J by 3 bases, with 9 bases left in between. The CDR3 runs 13 residues.

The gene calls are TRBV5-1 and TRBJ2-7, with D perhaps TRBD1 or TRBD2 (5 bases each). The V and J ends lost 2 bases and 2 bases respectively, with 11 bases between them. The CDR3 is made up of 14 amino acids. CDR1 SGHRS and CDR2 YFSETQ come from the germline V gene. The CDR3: CASSFGAITYEQYF. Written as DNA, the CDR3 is TGCGCCAGCAGCTTCGGGGCTATCACCTACGAGCAGTACTTC.

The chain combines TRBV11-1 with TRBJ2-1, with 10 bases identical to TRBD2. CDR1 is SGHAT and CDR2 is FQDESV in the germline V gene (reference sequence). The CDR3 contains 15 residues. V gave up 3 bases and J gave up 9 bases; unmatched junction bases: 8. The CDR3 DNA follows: TGTGCCAGCAGCTTTTCGAGCGGGGGGGGAGGTGAGCAGTTCTTC. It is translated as CASSFSSGGGGEQFF.

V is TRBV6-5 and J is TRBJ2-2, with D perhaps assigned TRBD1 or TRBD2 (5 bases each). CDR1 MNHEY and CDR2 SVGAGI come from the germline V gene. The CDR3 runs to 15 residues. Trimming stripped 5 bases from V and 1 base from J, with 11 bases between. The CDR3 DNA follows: TGTGCCAGCAGTCACCGAGGGGTGAACACCGGGGAGCTGTTTTTT. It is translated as CASSHRGVNTGELFF.

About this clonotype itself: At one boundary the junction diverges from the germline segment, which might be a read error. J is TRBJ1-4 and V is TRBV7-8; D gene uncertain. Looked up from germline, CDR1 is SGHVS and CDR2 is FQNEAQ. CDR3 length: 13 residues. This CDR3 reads CAGSLLMDERLFF. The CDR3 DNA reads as TGTGCCGGCAGCTTATTGATGGATGAAAGACTGTTTTTT.